This entry lists 32 T cell receptor beta chains sequenced from one sample in a study of T cell responses to AZD1222 COVID-19 vaccine. The protocol was immunoSEQ multiplex PCR, while the TCRdb copy is restricted to in-frame clones and leaves out a portion. The table lists approximately 180,000 clones, approximately 90% of them singletons. The sample here was peripheral blood, taken 28 days after the second dose of the MenACWY control vaccine. These receptors came from an adult who received the MenACWY meningococcal vaccine as a control.

The chain carries TRBV4-2 and TRBJ2-6, with 8 bases that match TRBD1. Germline V gene sequence: CDR1 LGHNA, CDR2 YNFKEQ. With 1 base clipped from V and 0 bases from J, the junction kept 5 bases outside the gene matches. This CDR3 contains 18 residues. The CDR3 DNA follows: TGTGCCAGCAGCCAAGGCGTGGGACAGGCCTCTGGGGCCAACGTCCTGACTTTC. Translated, it gives CASSQGVGQASGANVLTF.

This chain joins TRBV24-1 and TRBJ1-5; 7 nucleotides line up with TRBD1. Germline CDR1 KGHDR, CDR2 SFDVKD. The ends lost 10 bases at V and 6 bases at J; junction bases unmatched: 11. The CDR3 runs 14 residues. CDR3 loop: CATGTGTEFQPQHF. CDR3 DNA sequence: TGTGCCACTGGAACCGGGACAGAATTTCAGCCCCAGCATTTT.

The CDR3 loop is CASGLGLRYQETQYF. The CDR3 DNA sequence: TGTGCTAGTGGTTTGGGGCTCAGGTACCAAGAGACCCAGTACTTC. The V call is TRBV12-5, the J call TRBJ2-5; D not certain. CDR1 and CDR2 from the germline V gene are LGHNT and FRNRAP. Trimming cost V 1 base and J 0 bases, with 9 bases left between them. The CDR3 extends over 15 amino acids.

This rearrangement joins TRBV4-1 to TRBJ2-7, with D unresolved. The V end lost 1 base, the J end lost 9 bases, and 13 bases lay between the germline ends. Per the germline V gene, CDR1 is MGHRA and CDR2 is YSYEKL. This CDR3 is built from 13 residues. DNA for the CDR3: TGCGCCAGCAGCCAAGGTCAGGCCAATGGGCAGTACTTC. It specifies CASSQGQANGQYF.

This CDR3 is CASSLLTGLGQPQHF. The CDR3 nucleotides read TGTGCCAGCAGTTTATTAACAGGGCTAGGGCAGCCCCAGCATTTT. This chain links TRBV27 with TRBJ1-5; the D gene is possibly TRBD1 (6 bases). Germline CDR1 reads MNHEY; CDR2 reads SMNVEV (reference sequence). The length of the CDR3 is 15 residues. The germline V and J ends were trimmed by 1 base and 7 bases, with 14 bases remaining between them.

The table lists this clone with a count of one. The chain is built from TRBV19 and TRBJ2-5, with TRBD1 matching over 11 bases. CDR1 is LNHDA and CDR2 is SQIVND in the germline V gene (reference sequence). The CDR3 has 15 amino acids. The V segment lost 7 bases and the J segment 3 bases; nucleotides outside the gene matches: 7. DNA for the CDR3: TGTGCCAGTACCCAGGGGGACAGGGGGAAAGAGACCCAGTACTTC. Its translation: CASTQGDRGKETQYF. Filled out from reference TRBV19 and TRBJ2-5, the complete variable domain reads DGGITQSPKYLFRKEGQNVTLSCEQNLNHDAMYWYRQDPGQGLRLIYYSQIVNDFQKGDIAEGYSVSREKKESFPLTVTSAQKNPTAFYLCASTQGDRGKETQYFGPGTRLLVL.

The J gene is TRBJ1-5, the V gene TRBV7-9; 8 bases are shared with TRBD1. CDR1 and CDR2 (germline): SEHNR, FQNEAQ (reference sequence). The CDR3 covers 14 residues. Trimming at V came to 5 bases and at J to 7 bases, leaving 7 bases not matched to a gene. The CDR3 reads CASSQPGGGQPQHF. DNA for the CDR3: TGTGCCAGCAGCCAACCAGGGGGCGGACAGCCCCAGCATTTT. Full variable domain (missing parts from reference TRBV7-9 and TRBJ1-5): DTGVSQNPRHKITKRGQNVTFRCDPISEHNRLYWYRQTLGQGPEFLTYFQNEAQLEKSRLLSDRFSAERPKGSFSTLEIQRTEQGDSAMYLCASSQPGGGQPQHFGDGTRLSIL.

This chain links TRBV28 with TRBJ1-4, with 9 bases matching TRBD1. Germline V gene lookup returns CDR1 MDHEN and CDR2 SYDVKM. Germline trimming cut 7 bases from V and 8 bases from J; bases unmatched to any gene: 11. The CDR3 covers 15 residues. The CDR3 DNA reads TGTGCCAGCACCAATTCGGGACAGGGACGAGAAAAACTGTTTTTT. This codes for CASTNSGQGREKLFF.

V usage is TRBV6-5 and J usage is TRBJ1-6; TRBD1 might be the D (5 bases). The CDR3 sequence is 15 residues long. Trimming removed 0 bases from V and 10 bases from J, with 13 bases in between. Per germline, CDR1 MNHEY and CDR2 SVGAGI. The CDR3, as DNA: TGTGCCAGCAGTTACTCGGGGGGGTTTGGGTCACCCCTCCACTTT. Its protein is CASSYSGGFGSPLHF.

This sequence joins TRBV19 and TRBJ2-7; D perhaps matches TRBD2 (6 bases). Germline CDR1 and CDR2: LNHDA and SQIVND (reference sequence). V was pared by 5 bases and J by 3 bases, with 11 bases between. This CDR3 has 13 residues. The CDR3 protein is CASSGTGLYEQYF. The CDR3 DNA reads as TGTGCCAGTAGTGGGACGGGACTCTACGAGCAGTACTTC.

This sequence joins TRBV27 and TRBJ2-1, with 11 bases lining up with TRBD2. J lost 10 bases, V lost 6 bases, and 14 bases had no gene match. The V gene's germline CDR1 is MNHEY and CDR2 SMNVEV (reference sequence). The CDR3 contains 16 residues. The CDR3 nucleotides are TGTGCCAGCAGGCCGATTTTAGCGGGAGGGCCACGGGAGCAGTTCTTC. It codes for CASRPILAGGPREQFF.

This clone was seen just once. The V call is TRBV27, the J call TRBJ2-7; D perhaps matches TRBD1 (6 bases). The ends were cut back, 2 bases at V and 6 bases at J, with 11 bases in the middle. This CDR3 region has 13 residues. CDR1 MNHEY and CDR2 SMNVEV come from the germline V gene (reference sequence). The CDR3, as DNA: TGTGCCAGCAGTTTAGAAGGCAGGGGCGAGCAGTACTTC. Translating gives CASSLEGRGEQYF.

The rearrangement joins TRBV5-5 to TRBJ1-5; TRBD1 aligns across 8 bases. V lost 7 bases, J lost 4 bases, and 10 bases stayed unmatched. Germline V gene sequence: CDR1 SGHKS, CDR2 YYEKEE (reference sequence). The CDR3 sequence is 15 residues long. The DNA for the CDR3 is TGTGCCAGCGGACCGATCGACAGGGGAAATCAGCCCCAGCATTTT. Protein sequence: CASGPIDRGNQPQHF.

The chain combines TRBV30 with TRBJ2-5; D call uncertain. The CDR3 loop spans 11 amino acids. Trimming removed 4 bases at V and 5 bases at J, with 8 bases between. Germline values: CDR1 GTSNPN, CDR2 SVGIG (reference sequence). CDR3 residues: CAWKERETQYF. The CDR3, as DNA: TGTGCCTGGAAAGAGAGGGAGACCCAGTACTTC.

V is TRBV11-3 and J is TRBJ2-1; 8 bases are a match to TRBD2. CDR1 and CDR2 (germline): SGHNT, YENEEA. CDR3 length: 13 residues. V lost 5 bases and J lost 10; bases outside the gene matches: 7. The CDR3 coding sequence is TGTGCCAGCAGCCCCGGCGGGGGGAACGAGCAGTTCTTC. Translation gives CASSPGGGNEQFF. The complete variable domain, with remaining parts taken from reference TRBV11-3 and TRBJ2-1, reads EAGVVQSPRYKIIEKKQPVAFWCNPISGHNTLYWYLQNLGQGPELLIRYENEEAVDDSQLPKDRFSAERLKGVDSTLKIQPAELGDSAVYLCASSPGGGNEQFFGPGTRLTVL.

The V and J genes are TRBV7-9 and TRBJ1-5; TRBD1 aligns across 9 bases. The CDR3 runs 16 residues. The germline V gene encodes CDR1 SEHNR and CDR2 FQNEAQ (reference sequence). Trimming removed 5 bases from V and 0 bases from J; junction bases left unmatched: 5. In DNA form, the CDR3 reads TGTGCCAGCAGCCCCGACAGGGGGTCTAGCAATCAGCCCCAGCATTTT. Protein sequence: CASSPDRGSSNQPQHF.

This clone is a singleton in its sample. The chain couples TRBV7-2 to TRBJ1-2; D ambiguous. V lost 5 bases and J lost 0, with 16 bases in between. The CDR3 totals 16 residues. Germline V gene data show CDR1 as SGHTA and CDR2 as FQGNSA. The DNA for the CDR3 is TGTGCCAGCAGCCCCTCCATGACTCGCGCTAACTATGGCTACACCTTC. The encoded protein is CASSPSMTRANYGYTF.

This sequence joins TRBV29-1 and TRBJ1-1; 10 bases fit TRBD1. CDR3 length equals 14 residues. CDR1 SQVTM and CDR2 ANQGSEA come from the germline V gene. V was pared by 7 bases and J by 1 base, with 6 bases of the junction left unmatched. CDR3 nucleotide sequence: TGCAGCGCCGTGACAGGGGGCAAGAACACTGAAGCTTTCTTT. Translating it yields CSAVTGGKNTEAFF.

This chain uses TRBV24-1 with TRBJ1-1, with D unresolved. The CDR3 runs to 13 residues. V was clipped by 9 bases and J by 6 bases, with 16 bases between them. Germline V CDR1 and CDR2: KGHDR, SFDVKD. The CDR3 DNA reads TGTGCCACCGCGCGGGATAGTAGGGCTGAAGCTTTCTTT. It encodes CATARDSRAEAFF.

In DNA, the CDR3 is TGTGCCAGCAGCCTTACCGGGACAGGGGGGGTTGAGCAGTTCTTC. Amino acid sequence: CASSLTGTGGVEQFF. The chain recombines TRBV7-9 with TRBJ2-1, with 11 bases that match TRBD1. After removal of 5 bases from V and 9 bases from J, the junction contained 9 bases not matched to a gene. Germline CDR1 and CDR2: SEHNR and FQNEAQ (reference sequence). The CDR3 runs to 15 residues.

This clone was seen once. The rearrangement uses TRBV19 and TRBJ1-5, with a weak D call TRBD1 (5 bases). Germline loops: CDR1 LNHDA, CDR2 SQIVND (reference sequence). The V end was cut by 5 bases, the J end by 8 bases, with 19 bases between. The CDR3 is made up of 15 amino acids. The CDR3 reads CASSLRSGRAEPQHF. The CDR3, as DNA: TGTGCCAGTAGTCTCAGATCGGGACGGGCTGAGCCCCAGCATTTT.

This chain links TRBV7-9 with TRBJ1-5; D perhaps matches TRBD1 (5 bases). Trimming pared 3 bases from V and 5 bases from J, leaving 14 bases between. Germline CDR1 is SEHNR and CDR2 is FQNEAQ (reference sequence). This CDR3 region has 15 residues. The CDR3 region has the DNA TGTGCCAGCAGCTTTGGCCTCGGAGGGGATCAGCCCCAGCATTTT. Amino acids: CASSFGLGGDQPQHF. The full variable domain, completed using reference TRBV7-9 and TRBJ1-5, is DTGVSQNPRHKITKRGQNVTFRCDPISEHNRLYWYRQTLGQGPEFLTYFQNEAQLEKSRLLSDRFSAERPKGSFSTLEIQRTEQGDSAMYLCASSFGLGGDQPQHFGDGTRLSIL.

This chain joins TRBV19 and TRBJ2-1; 7 bases align to TRBD2. CDR1 and CDR2 (germline): LNHDA, SQIVND (reference sequence). The CDR3 is 15 residues long. Losses at the gene ends were 3 bases for V and 4 bases for J; bases not matched to a gene: 6. The DNA of the CDR3 is TGTGCCAGTAGTATGCGGGAGAGAACTTACAATGAGCAGTTCTTC. Translated, it gives CASSMRERTYNEQFF.

The chain uses TRBV29-1 and TRBJ1-2; D remains ambiguous. Trimming cost V 2 bases and J 6 bases, with 10 bases left between them. The CDR3 is 12 amino acids. Germline V gene data show CDR1 as SQVTM and CDR2 as ANQGSEA. CDR3 in DNA: TGCAGCGTTGAATTGGCGGGGAATGGCTACACCTTC. This sequence encodes CSVELAGNGYTF.

This clone was picked up one time. The rearrangement joins TRBV19 to TRBJ2-7; D possibly corresponds to TRBD1 (6 bases). The length of the CDR3 is 14 residues. Trimming took 2 bases from V and 0 from J, leaving 8 bases between them. Germline V gene data show CDR1 as LNHDA and CDR2 as SQIVND (reference sequence). The CDR3 nucleotides are TGTGCCAGTAGTATACGGACAGACTCCTACGAGCAGTACTTC. It encodes CASSIRTDSYEQYF.

The chain has TRBV5-1 and TRBJ1-4, with D possibly being TRBD1 (5 bases). There are 16 residues in the CDR3. From germline, CDR1 is SGHRS and CDR2 YFSETQ. V was trimmed by 0 bases and J by 11 bases, leaving 20 bases between them. CDR3 residues: CASSLAQDTRAGKLFF. The DNA of the CDR3 is TGCGCCAGCAGCTTGGCCCAGGACACCAGGGCAGGGAAACTGTTTTTT.

The chain carries TRBV19 and TRBJ1-2; D ambiguous. There are 11 residues in the CDR3. Trimming left V 4 bases short and J 8 bases short, with 8 bases between. In germline, CDR1 is LNHDA, CDR2 SQIVND (reference sequence). The CDR3 DNA reads as TGTGCCAGTAGTAGGGAGAGCGGCTACACCTTC. It codes for CASSRESGYTF.

This clone was seen more than once but under ten times. The V gene is TRBV6-5, the J gene TRBJ1-5; no clear D gene. V lost 7 bases and J 9 bases, leaving 13 bases between the germline ends. Germline lookup yields CDR1 MNHEY and CDR2 SVGAGI. This CDR3 is 12 amino acids long. The CDR3 sequence: CASKGPTGPQHF. The CDR3 DNA follows: TGTGCCAGCAAGGGCCCCACCGGGCCCCAGCATTTT.

This clone was recorded once. V and J are TRBV10-3 and TRBJ1-5; no clear D. CDR3 size: 11 residues. Looked up from germline, CDR1 is ENHRY and CDR2 is SYGVKD. V lost 0 bases and J 10 bases, leaving 4 bases between the germline ends. The CDR3 nucleotides are TGTGCCATCAGTGAGTCTGGACCCCAGCATTTT. It is translated as CAISESGPQHF.

The chain links TRBV19 to TRBJ2-1; possibly TRBD2 for D (6 bases). This CDR3 is built from 13 residues. V gave up 7 bases and J gave up 6 bases, with 13 bases separating them. Germline V gives CDR1 LNHDA, CDR2 SQIVND (reference sequence). CDR3 sequence: CASTDREINEQFF. The DNA of the CDR3 is TGTGCCAGTACGGACCGGGAGATCAATGAGCAGTTCTTC.

V is TRBV28 and J is TRBJ2-7; no firm D call. This CDR3 is 12 amino acids long. Germline assignment: CDR1 MDHEN and CDR2 SYDVKM. V lost 2 bases, J lost 2 bases, and 4 bases lay in between. The CDR3 DNA follows: TGTGCCAGCAGTTTACTTACCTACGAGCAGTACTTC. This sequence encodes CASSLLTYEQYF.

The chain couples TRBV19 to TRBJ1-2; D might be TRBD1 (5 bases). This CDR3 is 15 amino acids long. V lost 7 bases and J 6 bases, leaving 21 bases between the germline ends. Germline assignment: CDR1 LNHDA and CDR2 SQIVND (reference sequence). CDR3 protein: CASKEGHLEGHGYTF. CDR3 DNA: TGTGCCAGTAAGGAGGGCCACCTCGAGGGGCATGGCTACACCTTC.